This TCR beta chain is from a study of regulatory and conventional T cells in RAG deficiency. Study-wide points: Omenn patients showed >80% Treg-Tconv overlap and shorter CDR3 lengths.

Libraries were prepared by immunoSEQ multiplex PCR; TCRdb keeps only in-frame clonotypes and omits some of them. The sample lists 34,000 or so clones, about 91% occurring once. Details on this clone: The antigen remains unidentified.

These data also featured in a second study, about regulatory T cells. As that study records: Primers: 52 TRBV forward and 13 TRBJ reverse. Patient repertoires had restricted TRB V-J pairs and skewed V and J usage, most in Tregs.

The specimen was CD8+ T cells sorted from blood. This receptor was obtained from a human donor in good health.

The CDR3 is CASSSRTYEQYF. Written as DNA, the CDR3 is TGTGCCAGCAGTTCCAGGACCTACGAGCAGTACTTC. This chain connects TRBV28 to TRBJ2-7; D remains unclear. The germline V and J ends were trimmed by 4 bases and 2 bases, with 6 bases remaining between them. Per the germline V gene, CDR1 is MDHEN and CDR2 is SYDVKM. CDR3 length: 12 residues.